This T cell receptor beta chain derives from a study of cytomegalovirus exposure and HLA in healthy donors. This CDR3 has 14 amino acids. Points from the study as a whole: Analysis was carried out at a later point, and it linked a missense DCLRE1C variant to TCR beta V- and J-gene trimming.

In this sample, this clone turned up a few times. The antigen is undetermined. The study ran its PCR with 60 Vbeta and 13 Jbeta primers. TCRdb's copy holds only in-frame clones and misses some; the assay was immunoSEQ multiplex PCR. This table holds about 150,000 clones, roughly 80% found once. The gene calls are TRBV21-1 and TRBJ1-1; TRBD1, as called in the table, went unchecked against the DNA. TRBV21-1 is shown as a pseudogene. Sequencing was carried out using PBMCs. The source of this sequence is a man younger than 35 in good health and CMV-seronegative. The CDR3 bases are TGTGCCAGCACCAGGGACAGGGGGCAGGGTGAAGCTTTCTTT. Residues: CASTRDRGQGEAFF.